Listed below are T cell receptor beta chains from one sample, sequenced in a study of CD8+CD57+ T cells in acquired aplastic anemia. One entry per CDR3 protein, called by TCRdb with MiXCR from the reads. Of 250,000 to 350,000 distinct CDR3 sequences in the sample, 50% to 70% were seen once. The sample taken for sequencing was sorted CD4+, CD8+, or CD8+CD57+ T cells (not recorded which) from PBMCs. The receptors were sampled from a human donor with severe aplastic anemia or a healthy control (not recorded which). Both conserved end residues are part of each CDR3. A D gene is named only where the DNA matches it firmly. Not all rows give a size; the values are once, few, many and, for expanded clones, a class.

size,V,D,length,J,DNA,CDR3
-,TRBV7-9,-,11,TRBJ2-1,TGTGCCAGTAGAACTAGGGATGAGCAGTTCTTC,CASRTRDEQFF
-,TRBV2,-,16,TRBJ2-1,TGTGCCAGCAGTGAGTCTGTGCAGGGTATACGCAATGAGCAGTTCTTC,CASSESVQGIRNEQFF
-,TRBV12-3/TRBV12-4,-,13,TRBJ1-1,TGTGCCAGCCTCGGGACACCGGGGCGGAGAGCTTTCTTT,CASLGTPGRRAFF
-,TRBV15,-,15,TRBJ1-4,TGTGCCACCAGCACTACCGACGGAAAGAATGAAAAACTGTTTTTT,CATSTTDGKNEKLFF
-,TRBV9,-,15,TRBJ1-4,TGTGCCAGCAGCGTGGGGACCCTGGGGAGGAAAAAACTGTTTTTT,CASSVGTLGRKKLFF
once,TRBV10-3,-,13,TRBJ1-4,TGTGCCATTGGCAGACAGGAAGATGAAAAACTGTTTTTT,CAIGRQEDEKLFF
-,TRBV10-3,-,16,TRBJ2-5,TGTGCCATCAGTTACCCGACTGGGAGCGACCAAGAGACCCAGCACTTC,CAISYPTGSDQETQHF
many,TRBV25-1,-,13,TRBJ2-1,TGTGCCAGCAGTGATGATACGGTACTTGGGCAGTTCTTC,CASSDDTVLGQFF
-,TRBV15,-,14,TRBJ2-7,TGTGCCACCAGCAGAGACAGGCTAAACCACGAGCAGTACTTC,CATSRDRLNHEQYF
-,TRBV2,-,16,TRBJ1-2,TGTGCCAGCAGCGCCTCGGGACATCCCCTGAGGTATGGCTACACCTTC,CASSASGHPLRYGYTF
-,TRBV19,TRBD1,18,TRBJ1-6,TGTGCCAGTAGCCCTGAGGGACAGGAGCCCCGGTGGGGTTCACCCCTCCACTTT,CASSPEGQEPRWGSPLHF
few,TRBV25-1,TRBD2,14,TRBJ2-1,TGTGCCAGCACGGCTAGCGGGAGGGCCTTTGAGCAGTTCTTC,CASTASGRAFEQFF
-,TRBV7-3,-,14,TRBJ2-3,TGTGCCAGCAGTCCCTATCACGGGGGCCCTGAGCAGTATTTT,CASSPYHGGPEQYF
-,TRBV20-1,TRBD2,13,TRBJ2-7,TGCAGTGCTAGACCCAGGGACTACTACGAGCAGTACTTC,CSARPRDYYEQYF
many,TRBV5-1,-,15,TRBJ2-5,TGCGCCAGCAGCGGTGGGGCTTCACGGGTAGAGACCCAGTACTTC,CASSGGASRVETQYF
-,TRBV20-1,-,13,TRBJ1-6,TGCAGTGCTAGCCCGGGACGAAATTCACCCCTCCACTTT,CSASPGRNSPLHF
-,TRBV5-1,TRBD1,14,TRBJ1-4,TGCGCCAGCAGCCGGGACAGGGCGGGCGAAAAACTGTTTTTT,CASSRDRAGEKLFF
-,TRBV20-1,-,11,TRBJ2-3,TGCAGCCCCGAAGGAAGGGATACGCAGTATTTT,CSPEGRDTQYF
few,TRBV15,-,14,TRBJ2-4,TGTGCCACCAGCAGAGATAATTGGGGAGACATTCAGTACTTC,CATSRDNWGDIQYF
many,TRBV25-1,TRBD2,15,TRBJ2-2,TGTGCCAGCAGTGAAGTTGGCGGGGGGCCCGGGGAGCTGTTTTTT,CASSEVGGGPGELFF
-,TRBV12-3/TRBV12-4,-,15,TRBJ2-1,TGTGCCAGCAGCACAGCCGGGACTTCGGACAATGAGCAGTTCTTC,CASSTAGTSDNEQFF
many,TRBV20-1,-,12,TRBJ2-5,TGCAGTGCCACGGGGGCCAGGGAGACCCAGTACTTC,CSATGARETQYF
-,TRBV20-1,TRBD1,15,TRBJ1-1,TGCAGTGCTAGAGATTTCAGACAGGGGAACACTGAAGCTTTCTTT,CSARDFRQGNTEAFF
many,TRBV5-1,TRBD1,14,TRBJ1-4,TGCGCCAGCAGCTTGGGACAGGGGCTTGAAAAACTGTTTTTT,CASSLGQGLEKLFF
many,TRBV29-1,-,11,TRBJ1-1,TGCAGCGCAGAACTGAACACTGAAGCTTTCTTT,CSAELNTEAFF
-,TRBV7-2,TRBD1,13,TRBJ2-5,TGTGCCAGCAGCCCGGACAGGAGAGAGACCCAGTACTTC,CASSPDRRETQYF
-,TRBV7-6,-,13,TRBJ2-1,TGTGCCAGCAGCTTGTTTTCCTACAATGAGCAGTTCTTC,CASSLFSYNEQFF
-,TRBV7-2,TRBD1,16,TRBJ2-4,TGTGCCAGCAGCCCGAACACAGGGACAGGGGTTAACATTCAGTACTTC,CASSPNTGTGVNIQYF
-,TRBV12-3/TRBV12-4,-,12,TRBJ1-1,TGTGCCAGCAGTCTTCTGACAGCTGAAGCTTTCTTT,CASSLLTAEAFF
-,TRBV20-1,-,15,TRBJ1-2,TGCAGTGCTAGAGATCCGAGGGGGGGGGACTATGGCTACACCTTC,CSARDPRGGDYGYTF
-,TRBV20-1,-,12,TRBJ1-1,TGCAGTGTAACAAGGGGGAACACTGAAGCTTTCTTT,CSVTRGNTEAFF
many,TRBV6-5,-,11,TRBJ1-1,TGTGCCAGCAGGGGAGCCGTGACGGCTTTCTTT,CASRGAVTAFF
-,TRBV2,-,16,TRBJ1-2,TGTGCCAGCAGTGGATTGGACCGCTACGGCAACTATGGCTACACCTTC,CASSGLDRYGNYGYTF
many,TRBV19,-,14,TRBJ1-2,TGTGCCAGTAGTATCGACCTTGCGGCCTATGGCTACACCTTC,CASSIDLAAYGYTF
-,TRBV19,-,15,TRBJ2-6,TGTGCCAGTAGTATAGACAGCTCTGGGGCCAACGTCCTGACTTTC,CASSIDSSGANVLTF
many,TRBV6-5,-,14,TRBJ1-2,TGTGCCAGCAGTTTCCCGGGGAGTAAGGATGGCTACACCTTC,CASSFPGSKDGYTF
few,TRBV7-2,-,15,TRBJ2-2,TGTGCCAGCAGCAATCGAGGGGGGCACACCGGGGAGCTGTTTTTT,CASSNRGGHTGELFF
many,TRBV5-5,-,15,TRBJ2-3,TGTGCCAGCAGCTCCATTGCAGGGGGCACAGATACGCAGTATTTT,CASSSIAGGTDTQYF
many,TRBV19,TRBD1,15,TRBJ1-5,TGTGCCAGTGATGCGGGGACAGACCACAATCAGCCCCAGCATTTT,CASDAGTDHNQPQHF
-,TRBV4-1,-,14,TRBJ1-1,TGCGCCAGCAGCCAAGCCAGGGAGGACACTGAAGCTTTCTTT,CASSQAREDTEAFF
-,TRBV2,-,13,TRBJ1-1,TGTGCCAGCAGTGCGACCATGAACACTGAAGCTTTCTTT,CASSATMNTEAFF
few,TRBV7-7,TRBD2,16,TRBJ2-2,TGTGCTAGCAGCCCTAGCGGGAGGGGGAACACCGGGGAGCTGTTTTTT,CASSPSGRGNTGELFF
-,TRBV20-1,-,13,TRBJ2-5,TGCAGTGCTTCAGCAGGGGGAGGGGAGACCCAGGACTTC,CSASAGGGETQDF
many,TRBV5-1,-,17,TRBJ1-1,TGCGCCAGCAGCTTGCGCGCCGACGGGGCCGCACTCCATGAAGCTTTCTTT,CASSLRADGAALHEAFF
many,TRBV14,-,19,TRBJ2-6,TGTGCCAGCAGCCAAAGAGGGGGGGCAAAAAGCTCTGGGGCCAACGTCCTGACTTTC,CASSQRGGAKSSGANVLTF
-,TRBV7-3,-,16,TRBJ2-2,TGTGCCAGCAGCCCCCCGGGACGTAGAGACACCGGGGAGCTGTTTTTT,CASSPPGRRDTGELFF
-,TRBV20-1,TRBD2,16,TRBJ2-7,TGCAGTGCAGATGAGGCACTAGCGGGGGGATCCTACGAGCAGTACTTC,CSADEALAGGSYEQYF
many,TRBV12-3/TRBV12-4,TRBD1,15,TRBJ2-2,TGTGCCAGCAGGCCGGGACAGGGGGCCACCGGGGAGCTGTTTTTT,CASRPGQGATGELFF